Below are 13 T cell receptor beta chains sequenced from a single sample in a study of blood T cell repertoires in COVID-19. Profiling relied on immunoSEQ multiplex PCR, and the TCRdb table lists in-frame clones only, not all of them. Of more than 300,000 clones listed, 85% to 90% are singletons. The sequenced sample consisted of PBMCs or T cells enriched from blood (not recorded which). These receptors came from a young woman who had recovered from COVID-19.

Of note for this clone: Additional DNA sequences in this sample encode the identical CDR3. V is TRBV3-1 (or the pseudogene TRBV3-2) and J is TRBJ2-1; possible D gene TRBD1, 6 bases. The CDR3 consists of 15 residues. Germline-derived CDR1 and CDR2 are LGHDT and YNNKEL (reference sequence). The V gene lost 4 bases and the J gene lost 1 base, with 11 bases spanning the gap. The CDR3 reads CASSPRQASYNEQFF. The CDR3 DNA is TGTGCCAGCAGCCCGCGACAGGCTTCCTACAATGAGCAGTTCTTC.

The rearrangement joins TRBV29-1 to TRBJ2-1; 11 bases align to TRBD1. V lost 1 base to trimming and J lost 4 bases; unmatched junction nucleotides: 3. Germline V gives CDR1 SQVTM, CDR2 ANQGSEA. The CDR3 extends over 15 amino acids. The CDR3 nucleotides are TGCAGCGTTGAAGGGACAGGGGGCGCTTACAATGAGCAGTTCTTC. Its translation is CSVEGTGGAYNEQFF.

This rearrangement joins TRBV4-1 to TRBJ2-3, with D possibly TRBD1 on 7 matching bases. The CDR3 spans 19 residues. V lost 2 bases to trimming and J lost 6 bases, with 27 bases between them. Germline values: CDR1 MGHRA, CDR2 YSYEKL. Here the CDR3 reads CASSQLGGPGGRRMDTQYF. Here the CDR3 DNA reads TGCGCCAGCAGCCAATTAGGGGGTCCAGGGGGGCGCAGAATGGATACGCAGTATTTT.

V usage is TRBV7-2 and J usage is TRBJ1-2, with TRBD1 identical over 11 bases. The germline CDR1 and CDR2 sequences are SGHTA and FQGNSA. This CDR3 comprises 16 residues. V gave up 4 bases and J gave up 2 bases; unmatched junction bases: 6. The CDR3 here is CASSYRTGGANYGYTF. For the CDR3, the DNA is TGTGCCAGCAGCTACAGGACAGGGGGCGCGAACTATGGCTACACCTTC.

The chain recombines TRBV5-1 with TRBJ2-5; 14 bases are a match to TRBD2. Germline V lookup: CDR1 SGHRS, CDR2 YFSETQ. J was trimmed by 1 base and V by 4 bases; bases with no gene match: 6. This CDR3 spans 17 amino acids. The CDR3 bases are TGCGCCAGCAGCCGGACTAGCGGGGGGTCCTCCCAAGAGACCCAGTACTTC. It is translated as CASSRTSGGSSQETQYF. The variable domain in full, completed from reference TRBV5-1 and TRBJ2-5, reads KAGVTQTPRYLIKTRGQQVTLSCSPISGHRSVSWYQQTPGQGLQFLFEYFSETQRNKGNFPGRFSGRQFSNSRSEMNVSTLELGDSALYLCASSRTSGGSSQETQYFGPGTRLLVL.

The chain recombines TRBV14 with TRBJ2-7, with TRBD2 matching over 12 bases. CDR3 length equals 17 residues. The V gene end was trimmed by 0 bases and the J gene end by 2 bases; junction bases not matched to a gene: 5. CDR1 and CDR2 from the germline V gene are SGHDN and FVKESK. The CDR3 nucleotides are TGTGCCAGCAGCCAAGAATGGACTAGCGGGGCCACCTACGAGCAGTACTTC. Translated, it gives CASSQEWTSGATYEQYF.

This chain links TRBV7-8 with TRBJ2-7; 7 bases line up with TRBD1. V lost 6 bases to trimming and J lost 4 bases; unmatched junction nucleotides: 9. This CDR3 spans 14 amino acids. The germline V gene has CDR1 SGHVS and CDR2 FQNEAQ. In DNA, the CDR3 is TGTGCCAGCAGGCCGAGACAGGGTTCGTACGAGCAGTACTTC. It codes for CASRPRQGSYEQYF.

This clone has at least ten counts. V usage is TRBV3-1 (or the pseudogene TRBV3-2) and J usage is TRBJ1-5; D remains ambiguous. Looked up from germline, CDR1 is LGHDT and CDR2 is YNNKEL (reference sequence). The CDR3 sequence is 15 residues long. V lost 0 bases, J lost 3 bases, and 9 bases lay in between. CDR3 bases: TGTGCCAGCAGCCAAGACCCTGTTAACAATCAGCCCCAGCATTTT. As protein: CASSQDPVNNQPQHF.

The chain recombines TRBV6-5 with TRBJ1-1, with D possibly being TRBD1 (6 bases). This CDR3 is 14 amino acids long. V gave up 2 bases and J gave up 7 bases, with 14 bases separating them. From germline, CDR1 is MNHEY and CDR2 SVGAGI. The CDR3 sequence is CASSYPIQGHEAFF. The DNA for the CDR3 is TGTGCCAGCAGTTACCCAATACAGGGCCATGAAGCTTTCTTT.

CDR3 nucleotides: TGTGCCTCCCGACAGGCCGCAGGAACTAACTATGGCTACACCTTC. This encodes CASRQAAGTNYGYTF. The chain combines TRBV19 with TRBJ1-2, with TRBD1 as a possible D gene (6 bases). V lost 11 bases, J lost 0 bases, and 19 bases lay in between. Looked up from germline, CDR1 is LNHDA and CDR2 is SQIVND (reference sequence). This CDR3 comprises 15 residues.

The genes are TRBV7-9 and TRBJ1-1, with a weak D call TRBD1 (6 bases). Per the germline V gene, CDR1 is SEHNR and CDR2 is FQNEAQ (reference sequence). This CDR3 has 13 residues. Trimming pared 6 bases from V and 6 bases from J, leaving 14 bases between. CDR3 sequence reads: CASSFQGFAEAFF. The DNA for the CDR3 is TGTGCCAGCAGTTTTCAGGGGTTCGCTGAAGCTTTCTTT. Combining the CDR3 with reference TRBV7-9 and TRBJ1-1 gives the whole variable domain DTGVSQNPRHKITKRGQNVTFRCDPISEHNRLYWYRQTLGQGPEFLTYFQNEAQLEKSRLLSDRFSAERPKGSFSTLEIQRTEQGDSAMYLCASSFQGFAEAFFGQGTRLTVV.

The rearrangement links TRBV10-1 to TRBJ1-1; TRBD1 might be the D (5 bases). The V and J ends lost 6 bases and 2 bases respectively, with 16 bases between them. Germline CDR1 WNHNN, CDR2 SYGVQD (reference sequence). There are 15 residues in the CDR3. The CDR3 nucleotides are TGCGCCAGCAGAGAAACTGCGGGACTCAACACTGAAGCTTTCTTT. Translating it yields CASRETAGLNTEAFF.

CDR3 nucleotides: TGTGCCAGCAGCCTTGACAGGGGTGGTGGCTACACCTTC. As protein: CASSLDRGGGYTF. The chain joins TRBV3-1 (or the pseudogene TRBV3-2) to TRBJ1-2; 8 bases are shared with TRBD1. CDR1 is LGHDT and CDR2 is YNNKEL in the germline V gene (reference sequence). The CDR3 totals 13 residues. The junction had 5 bases not matched to a gene; V was cut back by 4 bases and J by 7 bases.